These T cell receptor beta chains were read from a single sample in a study of blood T cell repertoires in COVID-19. Clones were sequenced by immunoSEQ multiplex PCR, and TCRdb holds only the in-frame ones, with some missing. The data show tens of thousands of clones, 84% seen once. The sequenced sample was peripheral blood. The source is a man in his 70s with active COVID-19. Both conserved end residues are part of each CDR3. Each record gives: V gene, J gene, clone size, D gene, CDR3 DNA, CDR3 protein. D genes are given only for firm matches. Size values are once, few and many counts, or a class for expanded clones, and some rows have none.

>TRBV10-3|TRBJ1-2|-|-
TGTGCCATCGGAGATGGGTGGGGCTACACCTTC
CAIGDGWGYTF
>TRBV15|TRBJ2-5|-|-
TGTGCCACCAGCAGAGATCGGAGTGCAGGGTATACCCCAGAGACCCAGTACTTC
CATSRDRSAGYTPETQYF
>TRBV20-1|TRBJ2-1|-|TRBD1
TGCAGTGCTAGTCCTCGCGGGGGACAGGGGTACAATGAGCAGTTCTTC
CSASPRGGQGYNEQFF
>TRBV29-1|TRBJ2-1|-|TRBD1
TGCAGCGTTGAACGGGACAGAGACAATGAGCAGTTCTTC
CSVERDRDNEQFF
>TRBV5-1|TRBJ2-1|-|-
TGCGCCAGCAGCTTAACAGGACTATACAATGAGCAGTTCTTC
CASSLTGLYNEQFF
>TRBV4-3|TRBJ2-2|-|-
TGCGCCAGCAGCCAAGAACTCAGAGGCGGGGAGCTGTTTTTT
CASSQELRGGELFF
>TRBV12-3/TRBV12-4|TRBJ1-1|-|-
TGTGCCAGCAGACAGGGCACTGAAGCTTTCTTT
CASRQGTEAFF
>TRBV19|TRBJ2-7|-|-
TGTGCCAGTAGTACCAGGGTAGATCTCTACGAGCAGTACTTC
CASSTRVDLYEQYF
>TRBV11-3|TRBJ2-5|once|TRBD2
TGTGCCAGCAGCTCAGGACTAGCGGGAGACGAGACCCAGTACTTC
CASSSGLAGDETQYF
>TRBV7-6|TRBJ2-7|once|TRBD2
TGTGCCAGCAGCCCCACCCCAGCGGGGGACGACGAGCAGTACTTC
CASSPTPAGDDEQYF
>TRBV2|TRBJ2-4|few|-
TGTGCCAGCAGTGGGACAGATTCCTCGGCCAAAAACATTCAGTACTTC
CASSGTDSSAKNIQYF
>TRBV7-3|TRBJ1-3|-|-
TGTGCCAGCCCCAAGCGGGGGGGGCGACACACCATATATTTT
CASPKRGGRHTIYF
>TRBV10-3|TRBJ2-1|-|-
TGTGCCATCAGTACCCAGGCCGCGCCGGGAAATGAGCAGTTCTTC
CAISTQAAPGNEQFF
>TRBV18|TRBJ1-2|-|TRBD1
TGTGCCAGCTCACTGGGACAGTCAAATGGCTACACCTTC
CASSLGQSNGYTF
>TRBV2|TRBJ1-1|-|-
TGTGCCATCGAAAGGGGCCGGCTGAACACTGAAGCTTTCTTT
CAIERGRLNTEAFF
>TRBV15|TRBJ2-3|-|TRBD1
TGTGCCACCAGCAGAGAGGACAGGGGAGGTGATACGCAGTATTTT
CATSREDRGGDTQYF
>TRBV5-1|TRBJ2-1|few|TRBD2
TGCGCCAGCAGCTTGTATACTAGCGGGAGCTCCTACAATGAGCAGTTCTTC
CASSLYTSGSSYNEQFF
>TRBV28|TRBJ2-1|-|-
TGTGCCAGCAGTATTGCCGCGGACAATGAGCAGTTCTTC
CASSIAADNEQFF
>TRBV9|TRBJ2-3|-|-
TGTGCCAGCAGCGTAGAACAGGCGGCAGATACGCAGTATTTT
CASSVEQAADTQYF
>TRBV19|TRBJ1-1|-|-
TGTGCCAGTAGGTTGAAATCTGGGTCAGGCACTGAAGCTTTCTTT
CASRLKSGSGTEAFF
>TRBV7-8|TRBJ2-7|-|TRBD2
TGTGCCAGCAGCTCCGGACTAGTTCCCTACGAGCAGTACTTC
CASSSGLVPYEQYF
>TRBV5-1|TRBJ2-2|-|-
TGCGCCAGCAGCCCTACATCTACAGGGACCGGGGAGCTGTTTTTT
CASSPTSTGTGELFF
>TRBV6-1|TRBJ1-1|-|-
TGTGCCAGCAGTGATCGAGGGAGGGGCACTGAAGCTTTCTTT
CASSDRGRGTEAFF
>TRBV25-1|TRBJ2-2|-|-
TGTGCCACCAGGGGCCCGAACACCGGGGAGCTGTTTTTT
CATRGPNTGELFF
>TRBV12-3/TRBV12-4|TRBJ2-1|-|-
TGTGCCAGCAGCCCCCGAGGAGATGAGCAGTTCTTC
CASSPRGDEQFF
>TRBV5-6|TRBJ1-2|-|-
TGTGCCAGCAGCCCCCAGAGGGGACTCTATGGCTACACCTTC
CASSPQRGLYGYTF
>TRBV18|TRBJ2-7|-|-
TGTGCCAGCTCACCAAAGAACAGGGGGGGTTCCTACGAGCAGTACTTC
CASSPKNRGGSYEQYF
>TRBV18|TRBJ2-6|once|TRBD1
TGTGCCAGCTCACAGGGACAGGGGGCATTCTCTGGGGCCAACGTCCTGACTTTC
CASSQGQGAFSGANVLTF
>TRBV7-3|TRBJ2-1|-|-
TGTGCCAGCAGCCCCGAGGGCAATGAGCAGTTCTTC
CASSPEGNEQFF
>TRBV15|TRBJ2-3|-|-
TGTGCCACCAGCAGAGTCGGGTTTGGAGGGAGTGCCCTCAGCACAGATACGCAGTATTTT
CATSRVGFGGSALSTDTQYF
>TRBV7-2|TRBJ2-2|-|TRBD2
TGTGCCAGCAGCTCAACCGCTCCGGGGGGAGCAGGAGGCACCGGGGAGCTGTTTTTT
CASSSTAPGGAGGTGELFF
>TRBV7-2|TRBJ2-5|-|-
TGTGCCAGCAGCTTCGCGGGGGAGACCCAGTACTTC
CASSFAGETQYF
>TRBV5-1|TRBJ1-2|-|-
TGCGCCAGCAGCGAAGGGACATACTATGGCTACACCTTC
CASSEGTYYGYTF